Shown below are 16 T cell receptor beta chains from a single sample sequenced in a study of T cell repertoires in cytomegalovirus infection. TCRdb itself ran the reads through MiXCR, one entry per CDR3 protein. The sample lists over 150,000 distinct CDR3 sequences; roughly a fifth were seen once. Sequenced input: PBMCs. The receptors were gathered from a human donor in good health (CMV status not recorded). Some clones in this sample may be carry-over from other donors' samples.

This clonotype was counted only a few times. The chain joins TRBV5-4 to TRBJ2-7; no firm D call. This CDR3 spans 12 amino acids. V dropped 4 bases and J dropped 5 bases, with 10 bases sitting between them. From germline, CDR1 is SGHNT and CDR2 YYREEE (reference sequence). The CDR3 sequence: CASSLNRNEQYF. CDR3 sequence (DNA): TGTGCCAGCAGCCTCAACAGAAACGAGCAGTACTTC.

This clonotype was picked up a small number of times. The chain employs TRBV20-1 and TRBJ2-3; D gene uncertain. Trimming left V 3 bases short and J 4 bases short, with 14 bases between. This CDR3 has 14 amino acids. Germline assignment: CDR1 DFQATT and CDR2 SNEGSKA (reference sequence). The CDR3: CSASILASADTQYF. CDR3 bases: TGCAGTGCTAGTATTCTCGCCTCGGCAGATACGCAGTATTTT.

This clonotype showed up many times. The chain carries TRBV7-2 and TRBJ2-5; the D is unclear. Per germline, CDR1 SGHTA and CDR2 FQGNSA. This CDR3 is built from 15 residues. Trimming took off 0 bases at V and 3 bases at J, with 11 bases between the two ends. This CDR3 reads CASSLALFQKETQYF. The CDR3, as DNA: TGTGCCAGCAGCTTAGCGCTTTTCCAAAAAGAGACCCAGTACTTC.

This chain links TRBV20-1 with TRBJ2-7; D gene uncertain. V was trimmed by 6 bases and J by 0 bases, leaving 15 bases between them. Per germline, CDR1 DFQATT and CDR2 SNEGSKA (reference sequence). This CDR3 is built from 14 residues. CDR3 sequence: CSAYTLSSSYEQYF. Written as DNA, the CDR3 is TGCAGTGCATACACCCTTTCGAGCTCCTACGAGCAGTACTTC.

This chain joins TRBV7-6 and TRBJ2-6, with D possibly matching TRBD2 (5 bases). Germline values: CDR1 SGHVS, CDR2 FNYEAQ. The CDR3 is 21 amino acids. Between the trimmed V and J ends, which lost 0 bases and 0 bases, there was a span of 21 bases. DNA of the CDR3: TGTGCCAGCAGCTTAGCCCGTGACGCGGGTGGAGGCCCCTCTGGGGCCAACGTCCTGACTTTC. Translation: CASSLARDAGGGPSGANVLTF. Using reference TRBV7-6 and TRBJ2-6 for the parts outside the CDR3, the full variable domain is GAGVSQSPRYKVTKRGQDVALRCDPISGHVSLYWYRQALGQGPEFLTYFNYEAQQDKSGLPNDRFSAERPEGSISTLTIQRTEQRDSAMYRCASSLARDAGGGPSGANVLTFGAGSRLTVL.

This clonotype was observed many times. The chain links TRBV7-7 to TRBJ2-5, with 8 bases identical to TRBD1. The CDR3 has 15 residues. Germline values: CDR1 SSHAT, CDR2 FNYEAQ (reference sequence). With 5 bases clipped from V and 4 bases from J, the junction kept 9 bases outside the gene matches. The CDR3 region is CASSPRTGTGETQYF. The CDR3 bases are TGTGCCAGCAGCCCCCGGACAGGGACGGGAGAGACCCAGTACTTC.

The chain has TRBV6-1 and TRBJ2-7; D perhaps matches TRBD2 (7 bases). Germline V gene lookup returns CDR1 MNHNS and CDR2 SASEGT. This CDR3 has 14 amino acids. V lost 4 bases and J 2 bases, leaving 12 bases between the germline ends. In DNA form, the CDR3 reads TGTGCCAGCAGTGTAGGGGGGGAGGCCTACGAGCAGTACTTC. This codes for CASSVGGEAYEQYF.

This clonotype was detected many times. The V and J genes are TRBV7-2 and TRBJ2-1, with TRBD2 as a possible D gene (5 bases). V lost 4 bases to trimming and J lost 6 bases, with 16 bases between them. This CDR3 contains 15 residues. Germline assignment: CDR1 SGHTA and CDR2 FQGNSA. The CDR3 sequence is CASSSRRNTRNEQFF. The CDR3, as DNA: TGTGCCAGCAGCTCAAGGAGGAACACTCGCAATGAGCAGTTCTTC.

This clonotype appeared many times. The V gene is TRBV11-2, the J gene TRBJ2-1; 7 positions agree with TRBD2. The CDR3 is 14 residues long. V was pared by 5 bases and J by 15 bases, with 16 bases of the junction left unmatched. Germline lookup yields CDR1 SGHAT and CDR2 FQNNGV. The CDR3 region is CASSLQLNGRNRFF. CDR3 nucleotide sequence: TGTGCCAGCAGCCTCCAATTAAACGGGAGGAATAGGTTCTTC.

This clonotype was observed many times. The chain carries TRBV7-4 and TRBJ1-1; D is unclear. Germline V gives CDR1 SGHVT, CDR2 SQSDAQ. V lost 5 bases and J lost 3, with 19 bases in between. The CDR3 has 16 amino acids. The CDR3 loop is CASSLLSRKGHTEAFF. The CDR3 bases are TGTGCCAGCAGCCTCTTGTCCCGGAAGGGCCACACTGAAGCTTTCTTT.

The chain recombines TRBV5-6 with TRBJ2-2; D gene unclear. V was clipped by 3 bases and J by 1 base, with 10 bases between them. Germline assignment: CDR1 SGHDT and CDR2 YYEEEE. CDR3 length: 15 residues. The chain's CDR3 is CASSSSYMNTGELFF. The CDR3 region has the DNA TGTGCCAGCAGCTCCTCCTACATGAACACCGGGGAGCTGTTTTTT.

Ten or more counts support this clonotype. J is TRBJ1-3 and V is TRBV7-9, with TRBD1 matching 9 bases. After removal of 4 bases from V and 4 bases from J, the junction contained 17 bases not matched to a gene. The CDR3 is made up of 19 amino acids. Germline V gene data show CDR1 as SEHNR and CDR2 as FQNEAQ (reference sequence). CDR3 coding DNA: TGTGCCAGCAGCTCCTGGGGGAACGACAGGGGGAGTTCCGGAAACACCATATATTTT. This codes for CASSSWGNDRGSSGNTIYF.

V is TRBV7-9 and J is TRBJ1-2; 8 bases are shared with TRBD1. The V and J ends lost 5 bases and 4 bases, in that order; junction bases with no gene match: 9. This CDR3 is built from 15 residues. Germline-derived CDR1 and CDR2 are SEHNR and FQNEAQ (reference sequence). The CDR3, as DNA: TGTGCCAGCAGCGAGAACGCGGGACAGGCCTATGGCTACACCTTC. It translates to CASSENAGQAYGYTF.

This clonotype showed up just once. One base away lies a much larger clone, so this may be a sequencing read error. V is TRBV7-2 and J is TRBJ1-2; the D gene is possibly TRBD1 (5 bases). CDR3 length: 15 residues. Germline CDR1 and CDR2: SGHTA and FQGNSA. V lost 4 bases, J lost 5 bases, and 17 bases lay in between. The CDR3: CASSSGREQDYGYTF. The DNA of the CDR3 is TGTGCCAGCAGCTCGGGCCGGGAACAGGATTATGGCTACACCTTC.

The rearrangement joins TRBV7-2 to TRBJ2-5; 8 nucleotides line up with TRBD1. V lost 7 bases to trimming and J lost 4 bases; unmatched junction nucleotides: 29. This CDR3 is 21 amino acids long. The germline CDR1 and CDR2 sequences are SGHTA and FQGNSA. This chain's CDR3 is CASIPALSNSPDRVVRETQYF. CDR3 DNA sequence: TGTGCCAGCATCCCAGCCCTTTCAAACTCCCCGGACAGGGTGGTCCGAGAGACCCAGTACTTC.

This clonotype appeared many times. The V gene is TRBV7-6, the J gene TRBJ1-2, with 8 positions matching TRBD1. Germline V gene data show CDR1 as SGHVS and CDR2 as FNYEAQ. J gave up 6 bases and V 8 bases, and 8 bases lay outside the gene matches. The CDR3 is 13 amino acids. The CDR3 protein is CASSSDREDGYTF. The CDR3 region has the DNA TGTGCCAGCTCGTCGGACAGGGAGGATGGCTACACCTTC.